Presented here are 16 T cell receptor beta chains from one specimen sequenced in a study of HIV-infected patients and healthy controls. Whole blood was used without fractionation, so all unsorted peripheral T cells were included. Reverse transcription used about 500 ng RNA and constant-region primers for alpha and beta. Alpha and beta chain libraries were made separately by chain-specific third strand synthesis with multiplexing indices. TCRdb reprocessed the 5' RACE reads via MiXCR and lists one record per CDR3 protein. The sample records approximately 11,000 distinct CDR3 sequences, just over 5% being singletons. Sequencing input: blood. The receptor source for this set is an adult in good health.

This clonotype has at least ten counts. This rearrangement joins TRBV12-5 to TRBJ2-1; D possibly corresponds to TRBD2 (5 bases). The CDR3 runs 16 residues. From germline, CDR1 is LGHNT and CDR2 FRNRAP. V gave up 5 bases and J gave up 6 bases, with 20 bases separating them. The DNA of the CDR3 is TGTGCTAGTGGTCTTCTCCGGGGTAGTGGGTTCAATGAGCAGTTCTTC. Amino acids: CASGLLRGSGFNEQFF.

Note on this clonotype: This may be a read error, as it is one base from a much larger clone. This chain connects TRBV19 to TRBJ1-6; 7 nucleotides agree with TRBD1. The CDR3 is 15 residues long. Trimming at V came to 3 bases and at J to 10 bases, leaving 9 bases not matched to a gene. Germline V gene sequence: CDR1 LNHDA, CDR2 SQIVND (reference sequence). The CDR3 here is CASSMTGRGRSPLHF. The CDR3 DNA follows: TGTGCCAGTAGTATGACAGGGCGGGGGCGCTCACCCCTCCACTTT.

Judged by abundance, this clonotype is medium-sized. The chain links TRBV10-3 to TRBJ1-6, with D unresolved. The CDR3 has 14 amino acids. Looked up from germline, CDR1 is ENHRY and CDR2 is SYGVKD. V was clipped by 3 bases and J by 9 bases, with 12 bases between them. The CDR3: CAISEGSESSPLHF. The CDR3 DNA is TGTGCCATCAGTGAAGGGAGTGAGAGTTCACCCCTCCACTTT.

The rearrangement uses TRBV5-5 and TRBJ1-2, with D unresolved. Germline V gene data show CDR1 as SGHKS and CDR2 as YYEKEE (reference sequence). The CDR3 consists of 13 residues. Between the trimmed V and J ends, which lost 3 bases and 5 bases, there was a span of 11 bases. CDR3 nucleotides: TGTGCCAGCAGCTCTCCGGGCCGGTATGGCTACACCTTC. It yields the protein CASSSPGRYGYTF.

This clonotype appeared many times. The chain joins TRBV5-6 to TRBJ1-3, with 7 bases lining up with TRBD1. V was pared by 0 bases and J by 0 bases, with 9 bases of the junction left unmatched. Germline V gene lookup returns CDR1 SGHDT and CDR2 YYEEEE. CDR3 length equals 18 residues. The CDR3 DNA reads TGTGCCAGCAGCTTGGTCGGCAGGGGGTTCCGCTCTGGAAACACCATATATTTT. Amino acid sequence: CASSLVGRGFRSGNTIYF.

This chain connects TRBV29-1 to TRBJ1-4; D unclear. The CDR3 is made up of 11 amino acids. The V gene lost 4 bases and the J gene lost 5 bases, with 5 bases spanning the gap. Germline V gene sequence: CDR1 SQVTM, CDR2 ANQGSEA. As DNA, the CDR3 is TGCAGCGTTGGGAGAAATGAAAAACTGTTTTTT. This encodes CSVGRNEKLFF.

This clonotype is medium-sized within its sample. V gene TRBV29-1 combines with J gene TRBJ2-3; 11 bases align to TRBD2. The CDR3 totals 16 residues. The germline V gene has CDR1 SQVTM and CDR2 ANQGSEA. V was pared by 4 bases and J by 3 bases, with 9 bases of the junction left unmatched. The CDR3 DNA follows: TGCAGCGTTGGGGGACTAGCGGACCGGGGGACAGATACGCAGTATTTT. Translating it yields CSVGGLADRGTDTQYF.

This clonotype has just a few counts. The chain employs TRBV10-3 and TRBJ1-1; D ambiguous. From germline, CDR1 is ENHRY and CDR2 SYGVKD. CDR3 length: 15 residues. Trimming cost V 6 bases and J 0 bases, with 14 bases left between them. This chain's CDR3 is CAIRSSPGMNTEAFF. DNA of the CDR3: TGTGCCATCAGGAGTTCTCCGGGAATGAACACTGAAGCTTTCTTT.

This clonotype is judged medium-sized. The V call is TRBV27, the J call TRBJ1-5; D not resolved. Germline assignment: CDR1 MNHEY and CDR2 SMNVEV (reference sequence). CDR3 length equals 14 residues. Between the trimmed V and J ends, which lost 6 bases and 8 bases, there was a span of 17 bases. The CDR3, as DNA: TGTGCCAGCAGAATGACGGGAGCGACGGAGCCCCAGCATTTT. Protein: CASRMTGATEPQHF.

Many counts were recorded for this clonotype. The CDR3 sequence: CASSQQGRGNQPQHF. In nucleotides, the CDR3 is TGTGCCAGCAGCCAACAGGGAAGGGGGAATCAGCCCCAGCATTTT. J is TRBJ1-5 and V is TRBV6-5; D is perhaps TRBD1 (6 bases). This CDR3 contains 15 residues. Looked up from germline, CDR1 is MNHEY and CDR2 is SVGAGI. Trimming removed 6 bases at V and 4 bases at J, with 16 bases between.

This clonotype was counted many times. Because the CDR3's place on the DNA is in doubt, the DNA is left out and the CDR3 is given as listed by TCRdb. The chain uses TRBV19 and TRBJ1-1. The germline V gene encodes CDR1 LNHDA and CDR2 SQIVND (reference sequence). The CDR3 length is 14 residues, termini included. This chain's CDR3 is CASTSGGGNTEAFF.

This clonotype was counted at least ten times. The rearrangement joins TRBV20-1 to TRBJ2-2; 14 positions match TRBD2. From germline, CDR1 is DFQATT and CDR2 SNEGSKA (reference sequence). The CDR3 extends over 15 amino acids. Germline trimming cut 4 bases from V and 5 bases from J; bases unmatched to any gene: 3. Written as DNA, the CDR3 is TGCAGTGCTACGACTAGCGGGGGGGGTACCGGGGAGCTGTTTTTT. This encodes CSATTSGGGTGELFF.

This clonotype was counted ten times or more. V is TRBV4-1 and J is TRBJ2-1; a weak D match, TRBD2 (5 bases). The CDR3 runs 14 residues. V dropped 5 bases and J dropped 8 bases, with 16 bases sitting between them. Germline-derived CDR1 and CDR2 are MGHRA and YSYEKL. CDR3 coding DNA: TGCGCCAGCAGCTTGCGCAGCCCCGGGGATGAGCAGTTCTTC. Protein product: CASSLRSPGDEQFF.

This clonotype is deemed medium-sized (0.01 to 0.1%). V is TRBV15 and J is TRBJ1-5, with no clear D. The V end was cut by 0 bases, the J end by 4 bases, with 4 bases between. CDR1 and CDR2 (germline): LNHNV, YYDKDF (reference sequence). This CDR3 region has 13 residues. The DNA of the CDR3 is TGTGCCACCAGCAGAGACAGAAATCAGCCCCAGCATTTT. Amino acids: CATSRDRNQPQHF. Using reference TRBV15 and TRBJ1-5 for the parts outside the CDR3, the full variable domain is DAMVIQNPRYQVTQFGKPVTLSCSQTLNHNVMYWYQQKSSQAPKLLFHYYDKDFNNEADTPDNFQSRRPNTSFCFLDIRSPGLGDTAMYLCATSRDRNQPQHFGDGTRLSIL.

This clonotype counts as medium-sized. The chain employs TRBV10-3 and TRBJ2-3, with 7 bases lining up with TRBD1. The CDR3 totals 13 residues. Germline-derived CDR1 and CDR2 are ENHRY and SYGVKD. Trimming cost V 4 bases and J 4 bases; bases outside gene matches: 2. The CDR3 bases are TGTGCCATCAGTGCAGACAGGGCAGATACGCAGTATTTT. Encoded protein: CAISADRADTQYF.

Judged by abundance, this clonotype is medium-sized. V is TRBV20-1 and J is TRBJ1-2; 7 bases fit TRBD1. V dropped 0 bases and J dropped 8; count of bases not matched to a gene: 12. This CDR3 is 15 amino acids long. Germline CDR1 DFQATT, CDR2 SNEGSKA (reference sequence). CDR3 sequence reads: CSARDEGAGFWGYTF. DNA for the CDR3: TGCAGTGCTAGAGATGAGGGGGCGGGTTTTTGGGGCTACACCTTC.